These 17 T cell receptor beta chains share one sample of origin, sequenced in a study of CD8+ T cells in alopecia areata. Sequencing relied on a cDNA template that was reverse transcribed from extracted RNA. Sequenced by immunoSEQ multiplex PCR; TCRdb stores in-frame clones only, minus some. Recorded here are approximately 300,000 clones, none singletons. The sorting of pooled cutaneous lymph node cells relied on CD4, CD8alpha, NKG2D, NKG2ACE and other markers. The sequencing input was CD4+ T cells sorted from a lymph node. These receptors were collected from a C3H/HeJ mouse with alopecia areata. The mouse strain carries the MHC haplotype H2-k.

Of note for this clone: Here the gene names and germline are mouse. Read sequence stops 4 residues before the CDR3 end, and the germline J gene provides the missing end. Within the sample, other DNA sequences also encode this same CDR3. The chain has TRBV13-1 and TRBJ2-3, with 8 bases identical to TRBD1. V lost 2 bases to trimming and J lost 3 bases; unmatched junction nucleotides: 2. Germline assignment: CDR1 NSHNY and CDR2 SYGAGN. The CDR3 extends over 14 amino acids. CDR3 in amino acids: CASSEAGGAETLYF. CDR3 DNA (partial): TGTGCCAGCAGTGAGGCAGGGGGCGCAGAA.

A note on this clone: Germline and genes: mouse. CDR3 in amino acids: CASSDAQHYEQYF. The part of the CDR3 DNA that was read is TGTGCCAGCAGTGATGCACAGCACTAT. The genes are TRBV13-3 and TRBJ2-7; D is ambiguous. The DNA ends 4 residues before the CDR3 does, and the rest of the CDR3 is filled in from the germline J gene. The CDR3 sequence is 13 residues long. Trimming removed 0 bases at V and 3 bases at J, with 7 bases between. Germline CDR1 is NNHDY and CDR2 is SYVADS.

This clone was detected only a few times. Germline and genes here are mouse. The CDR3 end falls 4 residues outside the read, so it is completed with the germline J gene. Other nucleotide sequences in the sample specify the same CDR3. V is TRBV19 and J is TRBJ2-3; 7 nucleotides align to TRBD1. Germline V CDR1 and CDR2: FNHDT, SITEND (reference sequence). V trimming: 3 bases; J trimming: 3 bases; junction bases outside the gene matches: 1. The CDR3 runs 13 residues. The CDR3 here is CASSNRGAETLYF. CDR3 DNA, as far as it was read: TGTGCCAGCAGTAACAGGGGCGCAGAA.

The table lists this clone with a few counts. Genes and germline are mouse. The CDR3 extends 3 residues past the end of the read, so its final part is completed from the germline J gene. Distinct nucleotide sequences in the sample also encode this CDR3. The chain has TRBV19 and TRBJ1-6; no reliable D call. TRBJ1-6 is marked as an open reading frame, function uncertain. The CDR3 consists of 14 residues. The V end was cut by 3 bases, the J end by 4 bases, with 8 bases between. Looked up from germline, CDR1 is FNHDT and CDR2 is SITEND (reference sequence). The CDR3 DNA, read in part, is TGTGCCAGCAGTACCCGACAATATAATTCGCCC. It specifies CASSTRQYNSP. The whole CDR3 sequence is CASSTRQYNSPLYF.

The table lists this clone with a few counts. The gene names here belong to mouse. The read falls 4 residues short of the CDR3 end, and the missing part is taken from the germline J gene. The V and J genes are TRBV13-3 and TRBJ2-3, with 10 nucleotides matching TRBD2. Unmatched junction bases numbered 2, after V lost 1 base and J lost 3 bases. The CDR3 contains 15 residues. The germline V gene encodes CDR1 NNHDY and CDR2 SYVADS. The CDR3 loop reads CASSDLTGGAETLYF. CDR3 bases read: TGTGCCAGCAGTGATTTGACTGGGGGGGCAGAA.

This clone has a handful of counts. The gene names given are mouse names. Read data end 4 residues before the CDR3 end; the end is taken from the germline J gene. The chain carries TRBV19 and TRBJ2-7; D unresolved. The germline V gene has CDR1 FNHDT and CDR2 SITEND (reference sequence). There are 13 residues in the CDR3. The part of the CDR3 DNA that was read is TGTGCCAGCAGTATAAGACATCCTTAT. It translates to CASSIRHPY. The complete CDR3 reads CASSIRHPYEQYF.

This clone was seen repeatedly, ten times or more. Gene names follow the mouse nomenclature. The CDR3 end falls 4 residues outside the read, so it is completed with the germline J gene. Within the sample, other DNA sequences also encode this same CDR3. The V gene is TRBV19, the J gene TRBJ2-5, with D perhaps matching TRBD1 (6 bases). The CDR3 loop spans 13 amino acids. The germline gives CDR1 FNHDT, CDR2 SITEND (reference sequence). V was trimmed by 2 bases and J by 3 bases, leaving 7 bases between them. CDR3 region: CASSMGQQDTQYF. The part of the CDR3 DNA that was read is TGTGCCAGCAGTATGGGACAACAAGAC.

To note about this clone: Genes here carry mouse names. The read falls 4 residues short of the CDR3 end, and the missing part is taken from the germline J gene. The rearrangement joins TRBV19 to TRBJ2-3; 8 bases match TRBD2. Germline assignment: CDR1 FNHDT and CDR2 SITEND (reference sequence). This CDR3 region has 15 residues. The J segment lost 4 bases and the V segment lost 0 bases, leaving 4 bases of the junction unmatched. CDR3 bases read: TGTGCCAGCAGTATAGGGCTGGGGGGCCCAGAA. Translated, it gives CASSIGLGGPE. The entire CDR3 sequence reads CASSIGLGGPETLYF.

This clone was seen a handful of times. The gene names here belong to mouse. Sequencing ends 4 residues short of the CDR3 end; the germline J gene provides the rest. J is TRBJ1-1 and V is TRBV13-3; D is unclear. The germline V gene has CDR1 NNHDY and CDR2 SYVADS. The CDR3 has 11 residues. CDR3 DNA (partial): TGTGCCAGCAGTGATAAGTCA. Protein sequence: CASSDKS. The entire CDR3 protein reads CASSDKSEVFF.

Remarks on this clone: All gene names here are mouse names. The CDR3 end falls 4 residues outside the read, so it is completed with the germline J gene. V and J are TRBV13-1 and TRBJ1-1; TRBD1 might be the D (5 bases). Germline V gives CDR1 NSHNY, CDR2 SYGAGN. The germline V and J ends were trimmed by 3 bases and 0 bases, with 6 bases remaining between them. CDR3 size: 13 residues. The sequenced part of the CDR3 DNA is TGTGCCAGCAGTGGGGGGGCAAACACA. This gives the protein CASSGGANT. The full CDR3 protein reads CASSGGANTEVFF.

A remark on this clone: The gene names here belong to mouse. Read sequence stops 4 residues before the CDR3 end, and the germline J gene provides the missing end. V is TRBV17 and J is TRBJ2-5; the D gene is possibly TRBD1 (6 bases). This CDR3 is 11 amino acids long. Germline assignment: CDR1 MNHDT and CDR2 YYDKIL. The sequenced part of the CDR3 DNA is TGTGCTAGCGGGACAAAAGAC. It is translated as CASGTKD. The whole CDR3 reads CASGTKDTQYF.

A word on this clone: The gene names given are mouse names. The read is 4 residues too short to cover the CDR3 end, so that end is filled in from the germline J gene. The chain couples TRBV19 to TRBJ1-2; TRBD1 matches 7 bases. This CDR3 comprises 14 residues. The ends lost 4 bases at V and 3 bases at J; junction bases unmatched: 6. The V gene's germline CDR1 is FNHDT and CDR2 SITEND (reference sequence). The covered CDR3 bases are TGTGCCAGCAGTCTACAGGGGTATGACTCC. It codes for CASSLQGYDS. The whole CDR3 reads CASSLQGYDSDYTF.

Of note for this clone: These gene names are mouse names. Read data end 4 residues before the CDR3 end; the end is taken from the germline J gene. The sample contains more than one DNA sequence encoding this CDR3. This chain uses TRBV13-1 with TRBJ2-2; D not certain. Between the trimmed V and J ends, which lost 0 bases and 0 bases, there was a span of 6 bases. The CDR3 covers 15 residues. Looked up from germline, CDR1 is NSHNY and CDR2 is SYGAGN. CDR3 DNA, as far as it was read: TGTGCCAGCAGTGATGCTCCCGCAAACACCGGG. As protein: CASSDAPANTG. The CDR3 in full is CASSDAPANTGQLYF.

As regards this clone: Any gene name here is a mouse gene name. The read stops 4 residues short of the end of the CDR3; the missing end is completed from the germline J gene. V usage is TRBV31 and J usage is TRBJ2-5, with 7 nucleotides matching TRBD2. The V and J ends lost 1 base and 0 bases, in that order; junction bases with no gene match: 4. CDR3 size: 15 residues. Per germline, CDR1 GKSSPN and CDR2 SITVG. The covered CDR3 bases are TGTGCCTGGAGTCGACTGGGACTTAACCAAGAC. This gives the protein CAWSRLGLNQD. The full CDR3 is CAWSRLGLNQDTQYF.

This clone came up a few times. The gene names given are mouse names. The read falls 4 residues short of the CDR3 end, and the missing part is taken from the germline J gene. The chain joins TRBV19 to TRBJ2-7; 7 positions agree with TRBD1. Germline CDR1 FNHDT, CDR2 SITEND (reference sequence). This CDR3 is built from 13 residues. The CDR3 here is CASSPDRADEQYF. CDR3 bases read: TGTGCCAGCAGTCCCGACAGGGCGGAT.

The table lists this clone with many counts. Gene labels here are mouse ones. The read ends 4 residues shy of where the CDR3 ends; the end is completed using the germline J gene. This same CDR3 is encoded by further DNA sequences in the sample. The V and J genes are TRBV5 and TRBJ2-3; D is undetermined. Per germline, CDR1 LGHNA and CDR2 YNLKQL (reference sequence). CDR3 length equals 13 residues. V was clipped by 4 bases and J by 0 bases, with 5 bases between them. The CDR3 sequence is CASSPSSAETLYF. The CDR3 bases that were read are TGTGCCAGCAGCCCCTCTAGTGCAGAA.

Points on this clone: Gene names refer to mouse genes. The CDR3 extends 4 residues past the end of the read, so its final part is completed from the germline J gene. The V gene is TRBV5, the J gene TRBJ2-3; TRBD1 is a possible D gene (5 bases). This CDR3 is built from 13 residues. CDR1 and CDR2 from the germline V gene are LGHNA and YNLKQL (reference sequence). Trimming stripped 4 bases from V and 4 bases from J, with 9 bases between. Partial CDR3 DNA: TGTGCCAGCAGCCTCCAGGGTACAGAA. This codes for CASSLQGTE. The whole CDR3 reads CASSLQGTETLYF.